This TCR beta chain was profiled in a study of regulatory T cells in long-lasting Graves disease. Looking at the study overall: Graves' patients, diagnosed recently, had received antithyroid drugs under 3 months. Study conclusions and caveats: It was in persistent disease that TRBV28, TRBJ1-2 and TRBJ2-5 were favored. Persistent Graves' patients showed less TCR diversity than newly diagnosed ones.

This clonotype appeared many times. The antigen is undetermined. Both iRepertoire HTBI primers and Arm-PCR of CDR3 regions were used to build the TCR beta libraries. TCRdb fed the multiplex PCR reads into MiXCR, producing one record per CDR3 protein. The repertoire holds around 330,000 distinct CDR3 sequences, with roughly 18% as singletons. The germline CDR1 and CDR2 sequences are MGHRA and YSYEKL. CDR3 length: 17 residues. V lost 0 bases and J lost 1, with 15 bases in between. The time point is: newly diagnosed GD, antithyroid drugs for less than 3 months. PBMC RNA served as the TCR library source. An endocrinology department in Xi'an, China, supplied the patients.

This sequence was found in a female donor with Graves disease. The starting material was peripheral blood mononuclear cells (PBMCs), obtained at new diagnosis, from a patient treated with antithyroid drugs. The chain combines TRBV4-1 with TRBJ1-2, with a weak D call TRBD1 (6 bases). In DNA form, the CDR3 reads TGCGCCAGCAGCCAAGATCGGGGGGCAGGGAATAACTATGGCTACACCTTC. This gives the protein CASSQDRGAGNNYGYTF.